This TCR beta chain was sequenced during a study of OX40 agonist ivuxolimab in advanced cancers. Overall study findings and caveats: Antigen specificity of clonally expanded peripheral T cells was not established.

Sequencing used immunoSEQ multiplex PCR; TCRdb keeps in-frame clones, though not all of them. The sample shows some 80,000 clones, about 93% of them seen only once. As concerns this clone: Its antigen is undetermined.

Blood samples were obtained at baseline, cycle 4 day 1, and cycle 7 day 1. CDR3 length: 13 amino acids. The germline V gene has CDR1 MNHEY and CDR2 SVGAGI. Sequenced here: CD4+ or CD8+ T cells sorted from blood, sampled in a trial of the OX40 agonist ivuxolimab. This TCR was sampled from an adult with an advanced solid tumor such as melanoma, head and neck, liver or kidney cancer. The V call is TRBV6-5, the J call TRBJ2-5; 7 bases match TRBD1. Gene TRBJ2-7 matches the end of the DNA better, so the J call may be wrong. CDR3 loop: CASGQGVSYEQYF. The CDR3 bases are TGTGCCAGCGGTCAGGGGGTGAGCTACGAGCAGTACTTC.